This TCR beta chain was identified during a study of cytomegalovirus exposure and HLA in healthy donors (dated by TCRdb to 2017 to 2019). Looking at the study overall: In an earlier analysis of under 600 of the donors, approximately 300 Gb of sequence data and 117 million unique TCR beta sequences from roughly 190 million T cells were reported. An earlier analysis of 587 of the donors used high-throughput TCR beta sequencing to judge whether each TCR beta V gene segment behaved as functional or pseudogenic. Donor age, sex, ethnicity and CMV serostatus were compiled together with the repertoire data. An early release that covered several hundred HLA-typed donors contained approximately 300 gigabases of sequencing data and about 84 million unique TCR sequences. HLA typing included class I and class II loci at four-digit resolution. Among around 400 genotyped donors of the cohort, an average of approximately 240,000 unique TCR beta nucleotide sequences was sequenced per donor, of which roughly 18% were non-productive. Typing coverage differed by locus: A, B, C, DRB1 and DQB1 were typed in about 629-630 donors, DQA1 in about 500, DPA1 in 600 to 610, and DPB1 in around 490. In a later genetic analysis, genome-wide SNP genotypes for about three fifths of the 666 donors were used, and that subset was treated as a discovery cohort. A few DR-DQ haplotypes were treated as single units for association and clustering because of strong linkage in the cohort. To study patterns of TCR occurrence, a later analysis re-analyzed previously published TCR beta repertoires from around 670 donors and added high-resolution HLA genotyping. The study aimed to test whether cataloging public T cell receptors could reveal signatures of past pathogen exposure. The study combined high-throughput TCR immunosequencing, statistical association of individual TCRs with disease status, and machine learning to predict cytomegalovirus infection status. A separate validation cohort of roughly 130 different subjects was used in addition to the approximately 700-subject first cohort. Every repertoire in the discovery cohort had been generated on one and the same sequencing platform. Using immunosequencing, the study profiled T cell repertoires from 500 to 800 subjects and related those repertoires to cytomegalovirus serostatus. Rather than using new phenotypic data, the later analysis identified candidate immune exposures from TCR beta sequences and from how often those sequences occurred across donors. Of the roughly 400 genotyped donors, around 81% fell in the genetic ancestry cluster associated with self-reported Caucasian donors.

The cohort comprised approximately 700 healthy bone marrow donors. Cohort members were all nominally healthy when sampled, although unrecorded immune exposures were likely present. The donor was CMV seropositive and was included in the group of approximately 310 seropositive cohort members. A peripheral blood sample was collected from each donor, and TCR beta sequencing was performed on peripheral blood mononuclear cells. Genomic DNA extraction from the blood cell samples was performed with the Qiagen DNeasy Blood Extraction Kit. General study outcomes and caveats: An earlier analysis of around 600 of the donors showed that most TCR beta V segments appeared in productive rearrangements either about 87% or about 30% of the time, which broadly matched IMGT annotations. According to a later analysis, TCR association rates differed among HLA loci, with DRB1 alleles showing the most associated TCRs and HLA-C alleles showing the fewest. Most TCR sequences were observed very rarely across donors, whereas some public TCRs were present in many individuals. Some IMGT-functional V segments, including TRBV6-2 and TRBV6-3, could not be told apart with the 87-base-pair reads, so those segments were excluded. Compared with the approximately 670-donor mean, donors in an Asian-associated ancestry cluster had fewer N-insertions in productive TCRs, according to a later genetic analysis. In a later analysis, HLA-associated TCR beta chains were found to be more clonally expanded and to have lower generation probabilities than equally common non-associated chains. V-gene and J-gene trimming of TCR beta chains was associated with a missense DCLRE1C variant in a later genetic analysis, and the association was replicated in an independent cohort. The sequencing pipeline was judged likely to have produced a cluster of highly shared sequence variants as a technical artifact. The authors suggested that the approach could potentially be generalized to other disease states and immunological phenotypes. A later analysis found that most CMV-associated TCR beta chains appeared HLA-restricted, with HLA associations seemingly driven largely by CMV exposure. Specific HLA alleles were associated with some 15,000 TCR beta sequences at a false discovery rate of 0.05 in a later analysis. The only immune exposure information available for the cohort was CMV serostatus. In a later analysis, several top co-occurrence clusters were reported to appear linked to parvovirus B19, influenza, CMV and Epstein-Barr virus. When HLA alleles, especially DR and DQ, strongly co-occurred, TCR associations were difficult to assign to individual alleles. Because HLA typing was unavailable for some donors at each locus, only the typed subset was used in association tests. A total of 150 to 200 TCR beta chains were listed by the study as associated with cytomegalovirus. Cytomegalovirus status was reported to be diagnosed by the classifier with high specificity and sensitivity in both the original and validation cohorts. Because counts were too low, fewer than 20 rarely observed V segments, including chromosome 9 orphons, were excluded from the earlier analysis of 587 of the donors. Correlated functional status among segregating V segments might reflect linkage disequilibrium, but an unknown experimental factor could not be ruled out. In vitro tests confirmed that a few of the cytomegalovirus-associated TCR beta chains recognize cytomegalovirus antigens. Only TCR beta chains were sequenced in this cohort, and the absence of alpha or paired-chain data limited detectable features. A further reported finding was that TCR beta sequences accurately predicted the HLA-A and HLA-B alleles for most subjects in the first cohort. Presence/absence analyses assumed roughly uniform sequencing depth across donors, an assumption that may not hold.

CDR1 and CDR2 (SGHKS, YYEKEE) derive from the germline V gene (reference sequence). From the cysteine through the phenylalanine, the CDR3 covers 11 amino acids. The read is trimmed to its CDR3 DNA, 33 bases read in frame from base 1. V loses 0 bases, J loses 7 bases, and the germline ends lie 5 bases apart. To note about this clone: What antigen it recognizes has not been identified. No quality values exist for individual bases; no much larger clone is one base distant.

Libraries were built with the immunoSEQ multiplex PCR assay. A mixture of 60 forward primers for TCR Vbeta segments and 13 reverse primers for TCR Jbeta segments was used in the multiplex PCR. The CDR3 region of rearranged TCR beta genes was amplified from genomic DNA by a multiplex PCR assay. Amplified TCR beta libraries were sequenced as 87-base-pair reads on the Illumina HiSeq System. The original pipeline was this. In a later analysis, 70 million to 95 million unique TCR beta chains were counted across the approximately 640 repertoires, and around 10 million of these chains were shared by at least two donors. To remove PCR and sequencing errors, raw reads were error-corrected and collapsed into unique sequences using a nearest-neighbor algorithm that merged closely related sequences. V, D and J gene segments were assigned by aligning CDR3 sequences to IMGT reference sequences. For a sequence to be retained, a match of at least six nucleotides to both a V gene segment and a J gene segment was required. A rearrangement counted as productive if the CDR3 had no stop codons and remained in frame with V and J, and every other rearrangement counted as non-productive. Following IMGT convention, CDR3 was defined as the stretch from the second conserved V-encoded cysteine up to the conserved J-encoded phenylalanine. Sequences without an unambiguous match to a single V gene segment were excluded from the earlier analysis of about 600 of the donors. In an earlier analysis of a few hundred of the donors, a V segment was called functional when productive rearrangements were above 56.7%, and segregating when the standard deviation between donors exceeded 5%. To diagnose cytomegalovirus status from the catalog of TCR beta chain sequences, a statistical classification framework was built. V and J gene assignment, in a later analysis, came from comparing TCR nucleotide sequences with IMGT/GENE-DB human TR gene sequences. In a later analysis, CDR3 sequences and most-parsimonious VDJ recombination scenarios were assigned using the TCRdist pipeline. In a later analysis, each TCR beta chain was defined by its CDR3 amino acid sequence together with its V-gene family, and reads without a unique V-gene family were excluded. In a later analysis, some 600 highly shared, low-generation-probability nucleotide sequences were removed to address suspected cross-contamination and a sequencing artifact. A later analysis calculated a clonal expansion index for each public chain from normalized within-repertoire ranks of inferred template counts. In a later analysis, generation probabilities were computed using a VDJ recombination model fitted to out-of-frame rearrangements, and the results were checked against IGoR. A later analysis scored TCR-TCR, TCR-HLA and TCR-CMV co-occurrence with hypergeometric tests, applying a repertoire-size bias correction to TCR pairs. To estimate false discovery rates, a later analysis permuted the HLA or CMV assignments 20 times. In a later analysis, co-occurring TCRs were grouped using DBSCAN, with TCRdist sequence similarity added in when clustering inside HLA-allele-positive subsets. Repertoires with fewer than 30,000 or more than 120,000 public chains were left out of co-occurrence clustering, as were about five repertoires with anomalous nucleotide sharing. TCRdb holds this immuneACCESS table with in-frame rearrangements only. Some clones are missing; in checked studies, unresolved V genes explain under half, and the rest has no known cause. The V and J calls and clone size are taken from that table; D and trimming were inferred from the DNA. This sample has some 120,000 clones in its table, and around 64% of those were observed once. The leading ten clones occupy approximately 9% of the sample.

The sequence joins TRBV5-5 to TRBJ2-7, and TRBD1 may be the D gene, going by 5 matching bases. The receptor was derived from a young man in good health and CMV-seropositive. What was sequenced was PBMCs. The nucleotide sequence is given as TGTGCCAGCAGCTTGGAGGGGGAGCAGTACTTC. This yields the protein CASSLEGEQYF.